The clone carrying this TCR beta chain was seen many times. Its antigen is not known. The CDR3 is 16 amino acids. CDR1 is SGHAT, CDR2 FQNNGV, per germline. V shed 3 bases and J shed 4 bases, with 18 bases lying between them. The entry originates in a study of blood T cells in healthy people across ages. The study, taken as a whole, reports: Not knowing donor CMV status may have confounded expanded clonotype changes. The diversity estimates, figures obtained from one million T cells, were considered underestimates.

Through a sample-barcoded 5' primer and a J-beta primer mix, a second PCR was run for 7 to 11 cycles. MiXCR was run by TCRdb on the 5' RACE reads, yielding one entry per CDR3 protein. The table includes 1.5 million to 2 million distinct CDR3 sequences, under 30% detected once. The J gene is TRBJ2-5, the V gene TRBV11-2; D remains unclear. Sequencing was done on a sample of blood. The TCR sequence derives from a woman in her 30s in good health. CDR3 in DNA: TGTGCCAGCAGCTTTGGGCAGACCCACTATGGAGAGACCCAGTACTTC. Translated: CASSFGQTHYGETQYF.